This T cell receptor (beta chain) was recovered during a study of T cells after yellow fever vaccination. Study outcomes and limitations: Most clones from primary vaccination resurfaced after the booster (around 97% CD4, approximately 88% CD8).

A few counts support this clonotype. Its antigen is not known. The CDR3 covers 13 residues. CDR1 is ENHRY, CDR2 SYGVKD, per germline. After removal of 6 bases from V and 4 bases from J, the junction contained 3 bases not matched to a gene. The TCR cDNA carried a universal primer site and UMIs from 5'RACE template switching. TCRdb fed the 5' RACE reads into MiXCR, producing one record per CDR3 protein. This sample yields 300,000 to 400,000 distinct CDR3 sequences, of which over 8% are seen a single time; about a sixth belongs to the top ten. Sequenced here: PBMCs, sampled on the day of the first yellow fever vaccination. The source is a man younger than 30 who received the YFV17D yellow fever vaccine. J is TRBJ1-5 and V is TRBV10-3; 7 bases fit TRBD1. This CDR3 is CAIRTGLNQPQHF. CDR3 nucleotides: TGTGCCATCAGGACAGGGTTGAATCAGCCCCAGCATTTT.